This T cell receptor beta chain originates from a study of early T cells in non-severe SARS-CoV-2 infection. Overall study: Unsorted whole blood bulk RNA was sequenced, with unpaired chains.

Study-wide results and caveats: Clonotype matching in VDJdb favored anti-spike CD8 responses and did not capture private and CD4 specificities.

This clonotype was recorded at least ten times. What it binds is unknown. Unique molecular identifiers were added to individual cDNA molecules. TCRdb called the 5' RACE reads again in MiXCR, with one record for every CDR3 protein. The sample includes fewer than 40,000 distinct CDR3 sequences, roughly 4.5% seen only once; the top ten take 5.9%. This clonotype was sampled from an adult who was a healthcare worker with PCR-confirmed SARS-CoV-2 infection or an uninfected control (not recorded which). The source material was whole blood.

CDR3 in amino acids: CASSHQGGNEKLFF. DNA for the CDR3: TGTGCCAGCAGCCACCAGGGTGGAAACGAAAAACTGTTTTTT. The V and J genes are TRBV3-1 and TRBJ1-4, with D tentatively TRBD1 (5 bases). V lost 3 bases to trimming and J lost 8 bases, with 13 bases between them. There are 14 residues in the CDR3. In germline, CDR1 is LGHDT, CDR2 YNNKEL (reference sequence).